This T cell receptor beta chain was identified in a study of beta chain features in type 1 diabetes (dated 2018 in TCRdb). For the study in its entirety: Mean age, gender distribution, total cell number and subset yield were not different between patients and healthy donors. A total of roughly 110 million sorted cells were examined across all samples, and the number of cells per subset was strongly correlated with RNA yield. The study compared TCRB repertoires of sorted circulating CD4+ T cell subsets between recently diagnosed type 1 diabetes patients and matched healthy donors. Naive and central memory subsets were obtained from all 30 or so donors, but regulatory and stem cell-like memory subsets were isolated from only 8 patients and roughly eight healthy donors.

Each donor gave one peripheral blood draw, roughly 120 mL on average, collected into heparinised tubes. Naive, central memory, regulatory and stem cell-like memory CD4+ T cells were sorted on a BD FACSAria II using a panel including CD45RO, CCR7, CD25, CD127, CD95 and CD27. Every sorted population had a purity above 95%. Right away, PBMCs were isolated by Lymphoprep density gradient centrifugation and were stained directly, with no culture step. So that batch effects would be minimized, each experiment stained and sorted samples in pairs, pairing one healthy donor with one patient. The V end gives up 4 bases and the J end 4 bases, leaving 11 bases in the junction not matched to a gene. CDR1 and CDR2, per the germline V gene, are MNHNS and SASEGT. Inclusive of the bounding cysteine and phenylalanine, the CDR3 is 17 residues long. CDR3 DNA only is kept here, 51 bases in frame from base 1. Broader findings and caveats from the paper: Sequencing cDNA rather than genomic DNA could over-represent highly expressing activated cells, although activation and CD3 levels did not differ between groups. Fewer insertions and more nucleotide deletions at VDJ recombination sites were observed in patients with type 1 diabetes, implying thymic rearrangement abnormalities. A moderate but significant shortening of TCRB CDR3 length was observed in type 1 diabetes patients in all four CD4+ subsets. HLA sub-analyses involved small numbers of individuals, so any influence of HLA type on TCRB rearrangement remained unresolved. Naive, central memory and regulatory TCRB repertoires appeared to be more alike among patients than among healthy donors. Shorter templates might be favored by PCR, yet because patient and control samples were amplified and corrected together, any such skew would affect both groups equally.

All of the isolated RNA was reverse transcribed with the High Capacity cDNA Reverse Transcription Kit, so expressed TCRB transcripts were sequenced. Deep immunoSEQ sequencing was performed on naive, central memory and regulatory T cell samples, with an average of roughly 3.3 million total reads per sample. Sorted cells were lysed in RLT buffer and RNA was extracted with DNase-treated RNeasy Micro or Mini kits, depending on cell number. To prevent cross-contamination, each cell subset was processed individually, whereas patient and healthy donor samples were processed jointly. Using the immunoSEQ multiplex PCR, TCRB sequences were amplified from cDNA into 87-bp fragments spanning the CDR3 region. The amplicons were sequenced using the Illumina HiSeq platform. The authors' pipeline ran thus. PCR bias was computationally corrected using synthetic template baselines, reads within Hamming distance 2 were collapsed, and singletons that could not be merged were discarded. Reads were aligned to IMGT to assign V, D and J genes, CDR3 length, and insertions or deletions at six rearrangement sites. Within each subset, clonotype counts were normalized to sorted cell number, and only after that were true diversity and Gini coefficients computed with the tcR R package. The overlap coefficient, calculated on TCRB nucleotide sequences, was used to quantify repertoire sharing. TCRdb holds this immuneACCESS table with in-frame rearrangements only. Some clones are missing; in checked studies, unresolved V genes explain under half, and the rest has no known cause. D and trimming were read from the DNA, whereas the V and J calls and clone size are those reported in that table. This sample gives about 150,000 clones in total; about 7.3% of them show up just once. About 0.6% of the sample is in the top ten clones.

As concerns this clone: Its antigen remains undetermined. Per-base quality was not reported, and no clone a single base away is much larger than it.

The TCR sequence derives from a man aged 18 to 30 in good health. The chain links TRBV6-1 with TRBJ1-2, with 11 central nucleotides matching TRBD1. The source material was central memory CD4+ T cells from blood. The CDR3 protein: CASSGSITGTGGYGYTF. The sequenced DNA is TGTGCCAGCAGTGGAAGTATAACCGGGACAGGGGGCTATGGCTACACCTTC.